This T cell receptor (beta chain) was observed in a study of cytomegalovirus exposure and HLA in healthy donors. Study-level information: An earlier analysis identified approximately 110 million unique TCR beta sequences in about 179 million T cells.

In the PCR, 60 Vbeta and 13 Jbeta primers were used. TCRdb's table, derived via immunoSEQ multiplex PCR, lists solely in-frame clones and lacks some. The sample holds about 170,000 clones; roughly 80% are singletons and the top ten take about 0.77%. The CDR3 is 14 amino acids. Germline values: CDR1 LNHNV, CDR2 YYDKDF (reference sequence). The trim removed 1 base at V and 6 bases at J, leaving 6 bases unmatched. The sequencing input was PBMCs. The sequence came from a woman under 30 in good health and CMV-seronegative. J is TRBJ2-7 and V is TRBV15; 7 bases align to TRBD1. In DNA form, the CDR3 reads TGTGCCACCAGCAGAGGACAGACAGGGTCCGAGCAGTACTTC. It translates to CATSRGQTGSEQYF.